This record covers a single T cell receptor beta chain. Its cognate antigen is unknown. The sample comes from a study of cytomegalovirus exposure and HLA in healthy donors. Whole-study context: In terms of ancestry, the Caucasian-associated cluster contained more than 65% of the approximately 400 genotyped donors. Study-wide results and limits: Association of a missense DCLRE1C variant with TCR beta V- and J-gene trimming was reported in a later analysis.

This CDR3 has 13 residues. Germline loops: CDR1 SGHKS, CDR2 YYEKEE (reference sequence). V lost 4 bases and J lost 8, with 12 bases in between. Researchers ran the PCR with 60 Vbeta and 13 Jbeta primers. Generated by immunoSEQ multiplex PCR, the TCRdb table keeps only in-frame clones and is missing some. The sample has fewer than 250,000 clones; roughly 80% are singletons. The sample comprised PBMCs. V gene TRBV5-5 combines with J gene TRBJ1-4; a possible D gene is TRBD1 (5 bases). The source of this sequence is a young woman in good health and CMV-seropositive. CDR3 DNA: TGTGCCAGCAGCATCGCGGGGGGGGAAAAACTGTTTTTT. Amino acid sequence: CASSIAGGEKLFF.